The clone carrying this T cell receptor (beta chain) is a singleton in its sample. Its antigen is currently unknown. The sample comes from a study of shared clonotypes between healthy human individuals. Study context: Per-donor plates numbered three CD4 naive, three CD4 memory, two CD8 naive and one CD8 memory.

This table comes from immunoSEQ multiplex PCR, and its TCRdb copy is limited to in-frame clones, with some not included. The sample consists of about 2.2 million clones, just over 90% of them appearing once. Unmatched junction bases numbered 4, after V lost 4 bases and J lost 1 base. The germline CDR1 and CDR2 sequences are SGHRS and YFSETQ. This CDR3 has 15 residues. Whole-study results and caveats: Approximately 5.4% of naive CD4 clonotypes were common to a handful of donors. In this cohort, only blood was sampled, and tissue repertoires likely differ.

CD45RO negativity and positive selection for CCR7 defined naive CD8 cells, a population that excluded terminally differentiated effector memory CD45RA+ cells. The sample taken for sequencing was naive CD8+ T cells from PBMCs. The clonotype was recovered from a man aged 18 to 29 in good health. Some clones in this sample may be carry-over from other donors' samples. The chain couples TRBV5-1 to TRBJ2-3; 9 bases line up with TRBD1. In DNA form, the CDR3 reads TGCGCCAGCAGCGCGGGACAGGGAGGCACAGATACGCAGTATTTT. Translating gives CASSAGQGGTDTQYF.